The 28 T cell receptor beta chains below all came from one sample that was sequenced in a study of blood T cell repertoires in COVID-19. Using immunoSEQ multiplex PCR, the repertoire was profiled, and TCRdb retains in-frame clones only, with some absent. The sample contains 150,000 or so clones, about 79% of which appear only once. Sequenced: peripheral blood. The receptors derive from a woman aged 60-75 years with acute or convalescent COVID-19.

This clone was found a few times. The genes are TRBV4-2 and TRBJ2-2, with 9 bases identical to TRBD2. The V segment lost 0 bases and the J segment 4 bases; nucleotides outside the gene matches: 6. CDR3 size: 17 residues. Germline V gives CDR1 LGHNA, CDR2 YNFKEQ. In DNA form, the CDR3 reads TGTGCCAGCAGCCAAGAAGGAAGGCGGGGGGGCACCGGGGAGCTGTTTTTT. Protein: CASSQEGRRGGTGELFF.

This chain connects TRBV30 to TRBJ1-2; 9 nucleotides agree with TRBD1. Per germline, CDR1 GTSNPN and CDR2 SVGIG (reference sequence). V lost 3 bases and J lost 2; bases outside the gene matches: 7. The CDR3 contains 15 residues. The chain's CDR3 is CAWSSLGQGNYGYTF. CDR3 nucleotides: TGTGCCTGGAGCTCATTAGGACAGGGGAACTATGGCTACACCTTC.

The V and J genes are TRBV5-1 and TRBJ2-2; perhaps TRBD1 as D (5 bases). Germline V CDR1 and CDR2: SGHRS, YFSETQ. CDR3 length: 18 amino acids. Trimming pared 0 bases from V and 7 bases from J, leaving 22 bases between. The CDR3 DNA sequence: TGCGCCAGCAGCTTGGCCGAACAGGCCTCCCTTTTCAGCGGGGAGCTGTTTTTT. This codes for CASSLAEQASLFSGELFF.

This sequence joins TRBV10-3 and TRBJ2-5, with D perhaps TRBD1 (5 bases). Germline CDR1 reads ENHRY; CDR2 reads SYGVKD. Deletions cut 8 bases from V and 2 bases from J, with 15 bases between. CDR3 size: 14 residues. This CDR3 is CAIDDRILQETQYF. CDR3 bases: TGTGCCATCGACGACAGAATCCTACAAGAGACCCAGTACTTC.

The CDR3 DNA reads as TGTGCCAGCAGTTTAAGACAGGGATCCCACAATGAGCAGTTCTTC. Translation gives CASSLRQGSHNEQFF. The chain is built from TRBV27 and TRBJ2-1; 7 nucleotides agree with TRBD1. This CDR3 is 15 amino acids long. Germline trimming cut 2 bases from V and 5 bases from J; bases unmatched to any gene: 6. The germline gives CDR1 MNHEY, CDR2 SMNVEV (reference sequence).

The CDR3 sequence is CASIYWRQNYGYTF. CDR3 bases: TGTGCCAGCATCTATTGGAGACAGAACTATGGCTACACCTTC. V usage is TRBV6-5 and J usage is TRBJ1-2, with D possibly being TRBD1 (5 bases). Between the trimmed V and J ends, which lost 7 bases and 2 bases, there was a span of 14 bases. Germline V gene sequence: CDR1 MNHEY, CDR2 SVGAGI. The length of the CDR3 is 14 residues.

The chain couples TRBV18 to TRBJ1-2; 11 nucleotides line up with TRBD1. CDR3 length equals 14 residues. Trimming took 5 bases from V and 3 from J; bases not matched to a gene: 2. The germline CDR1 and CDR2 sequences are KGHSH and LQKENI. The CDR3 nucleotides read TGTGCCAGCTCAATGGGACAGGGGGACTATGGCTACACCTTC. Translated: CASSMGQGDYGYTF.

CDR3 sequence reads: CASSIEGTSVPSSYNEQFF. The CDR3 DNA reads TGTGCCAGTAGTATAGAGGGGACTAGCGTCCCGAGCTCCTACAATGAGCAGTTCTTC. The V gene is TRBV19, the J gene TRBJ2-1; 10 bases match TRBD2. Germline V CDR1 and CDR2: LNHDA, SQIVND (reference sequence). V lost 0 bases to trimming and J lost 0 bases; unmatched junction nucleotides: 8. CDR3 size: 19 residues.

The J gene is TRBJ1-2, the V gene TRBV6-6; TRBD1 agrees at 7 bases. The CDR3 is 16 amino acids. J gave up 7 bases and V 2 bases, and 13 bases lay outside the gene matches. Germline V gene data show CDR1 as MNHNY and CDR2 as SVGAGI (reference sequence). CDR3 DNA: TGTGCCAGCAGTTACGGGGCGGCAGGGGGAATGAGTGGCTACACCTTC. Protein product: CASSYGAAGGMSGYTF.

CDR3 nucleotides: TGCGCCAGCAGTCATCTCTCGACAGGGAACTATGGCTACACCTTC. Translating gives CASSHLSTGNYGYTF. J is TRBJ1-2 and V is TRBV23-1, with 7 bases identical to TRBD1. TRBV23-1 is given ORF status, its function remaining uncertain. With 3 bases clipped from V and 2 bases from J, the junction kept 6 bases outside the gene matches. The CDR3 loop spans 15 amino acids.

The V gene is TRBV7-8, the J gene TRBJ2-7, with D possibly TRBD2 on 5 matching bases. V lost 3 bases and J 7 bases, leaving 13 bases between the germline ends. This CDR3 region has 13 residues. Germline V lookup: CDR1 SGHVS, CDR2 FQNEAQ. Written as DNA, the CDR3 is TGTGCCAGCAGCTTTGACAATGGGAGAGAGCAGTACGTC. This translates into CASSFDNGREQYV.

As concerns this clone: Other nucleotide sequences in the sample specify the same CDR3. The chain is built from TRBV29-1 and TRBJ1-2; 10 bases map to TRBD1. The CDR3 sequence is 13 residues long. Looked up from germline, CDR1 is SQVTM and CDR2 is ANQGSEA. Trimming removed 5 bases from V and 2 bases from J; junction bases left unmatched: 2. The DNA for the CDR3 is TGCAGCGTTAGGACAGGGGGAAACTATGGCTACACCTTC. It encodes CSVRTGGNYGYTF.

The genes are TRBV9 and TRBJ2-2; possible D gene TRBD2, 5 bases. Trimming took 1 base from V and 0 from J, leaving 7 bases between them. The CDR3 runs 15 residues. Germline V gene sequence: CDR1 SGDLS, CDR2 YYNGEE. The CDR3 loop is CASSVSSSNTGELFF. The CDR3 bases are TGTGCCAGCAGCGTATCTAGCTCGAACACCGGGGAGCTGTTTTTT.

The V and J genes are TRBV5-1 and TRBJ1-1; a weak D match, TRBD1 (6 bases). Trimming took 3 bases from V and 2 from J, leaving 17 bases between them. Germline V lookup: CDR1 SGHRS, CDR2 YFSETQ. The CDR3 is 16 amino acids. CDR3 DNA sequence: TGCGCCAGCAGCTCGCTCGCAACAGGGATAAACACTGAAGCTTTCTTT. Protein: CASSSLATGINTEAFF.

This clone was recorded only once. The chain joins TRBV9 to TRBJ1-6, with D maybe TRBD1 (5 bases). Per the germline V gene, CDR1 is SGDLS and CDR2 is YYNGEE. The CDR3 runs 21 residues. The germline V and J ends were trimmed by 0 bases and 3 bases, with 25 bases remaining between them. Here the CDR3 reads CASSVGDSTASRGIYNSPLHF. The CDR3 DNA sequence: TGTGCCAGCAGCGTAGGTGATTCGACAGCCTCTAGGGGAATCTATAATTCACCCCTCCACTTT. The entire variable domain, with the rest obtained from reference TRBV9 and TRBJ1-6, is as follows: DSGVTQTPKHLITATGQRVTLRCSPRSGDLSVYWYQQSLDQGLQFLIQYYNGEERAKGNILERFSAQQFPDLHSELNLSSLELGDSALYFCASSVGDSTASRGIYNSPLHFGNGTRLTVT.

V usage is TRBV7-9 and J usage is TRBJ2-3; 7 positions match TRBD2. The length of the CDR3 is 16 residues. Germline V gene sequence: CDR1 SEHNR, CDR2 FQNEAQ (reference sequence). V gave up 5 bases and J gave up 2 bases; unmatched junction bases: 10. The CDR3 loop reads CASSPTSQSPTDTQYF. DNA of the CDR3: TGTGCCAGCAGCCCGACTAGCCAGTCGCCCACAGATACGCAGTATTTT.

The chain has TRBV7-9 and TRBJ2-7; D might be TRBD1 (6 bases). The germline V and J ends were trimmed by 1 base and 0 bases, with 10 bases remaining between them. Germline V CDR1 and CDR2: SEHNR, FQNEAQ (reference sequence). The CDR3 runs to 15 residues. The CDR3, as DNA: TGTGCCAGCAGCTTAGGCGCAGGGGTCTCCTACGAGCAGTACTTC. Translation gives CASSLGAGVSYEQYF.

This clone came up once. This chain links TRBV5-1 with TRBJ2-2, with no clear D. This CDR3 spans 12 amino acids. In germline, CDR1 is SGHRS, CDR2 YFSETQ. V was shortened by 2 bases and J by 4 bases, with 3 bases between the two germline ends. In DNA form, the CDR3 reads TGCGCCAGCAGCTTCTCCACCGGGGAGCTGTTTTTT. This gives the protein CASSFSTGELFF.

The V call is TRBV7-8, the J call TRBJ1-3, with 7 bases identical to TRBD1. Germline V CDR1 and CDR2: SGHVS, FQNEAQ. The CDR3 is made up of 14 amino acids. J lost 4 bases, V lost 3 bases, and 3 bases had no gene match. The CDR3 loop is CASSLTGRGNTIYF. The CDR3 coding sequence is TGTGCCAGCAGCTTGACAGGGCGAGGAAACACCATATATTTT.

The chain couples TRBV6-5 to TRBJ1-6; D gene uncertain. V was pared by 7 bases and J by 5 bases, with 15 bases between. The V gene's germline CDR1 is MNHEY and CDR2 SVGAGI. CDR3 length: 15 residues. Written as DNA, the CDR3 is TGTGCCAGCACCGAACGGACTGCTGATAATTCACCCCTCCACTTT. This encodes CASTERTADNSPLHF.

V gene TRBV6-1 combines with J gene TRBJ2-2, with 10 nucleotides matching TRBD1. Germline V gene sequence: CDR1 MNHNS, CDR2 SASEGT. V lost 5 bases to trimming and J lost 5 bases; unmatched junction nucleotides: 5. The CDR3 has 15 amino acids. This chain's CDR3 is CASSLGQGITGELFF. The CDR3 nucleotides read TGTGCCAGCAGTTTGGGACAGGGGATTACCGGGGAGCTGTTTTTT.

This clone has more than one count but fewer than ten. V gene TRBV5-6 combines with J gene TRBJ1-2, with 7 nucleotides matching TRBD1. J was trimmed by 2 bases and V by 4 bases; bases with no gene match: 2. Per germline, CDR1 SGHDT and CDR2 YYEEEE. The CDR3 loop spans 13 amino acids. The CDR3 sequence is CASSQTGNYGYTF. The DNA for the CDR3 is TGTGCCAGCAGCCAGACAGGGAACTATGGCTACACCTTC.

The V and J genes are TRBV7-9 and TRBJ1-1; a weak D match, TRBD1 (5 bases). The V end was cut by 8 bases, the J end by 4 bases, with 14 bases between. Germline V CDR1 and CDR2: SEHNR, FQNEAQ (reference sequence). The CDR3 spans 13 residues. This CDR3 is CASAYGGGTEAFF. As DNA, the CDR3 is TGTGCCAGCGCCTATGGGGGAGGCACTGAAGCTTTCTTT.

The CDR3 DNA is TGTGCCAGCAGTTACACCACAGGGGAGGACACTGAAGCTTTCTTT. This sequence encodes CASSYTTGEDTEAFF. This chain uses TRBV6-5 with TRBJ1-1, with 7 bases lining up with TRBD1. V gave up 2 bases and J gave up 3 bases; unmatched junction bases: 6. There are 15 residues in the CDR3. The V gene's germline CDR1 is MNHEY and CDR2 SVGAGI.

This chain joins TRBV5-4 and TRBJ2-7, with TRBD2 matching over 12 bases. The CDR3 consists of 15 residues. Per germline, CDR1 SGHNT and CDR2 YYREEE (reference sequence). V lost 5 bases to trimming and J lost 1 base; unmatched junction nucleotides: 4. The CDR3 is CASRRTSGASYEQYF. The CDR3 DNA is TGTGCCAGCAGACGGACTAGCGGGGCATCCTACGAGCAGTACTTC.

The V call is TRBV14, the J call TRBJ1-4; no definite D call. The CDR3 sequence is 13 residues long. Germline assignment: CDR1 SGHDN and CDR2 FVKESK. Trimming removed 4 bases at V and 0 bases at J, with 3 bases between. The CDR3 here is CASSRATNEKLFF. The CDR3 DNA sequence: TGTGCCAGCAGCCGCGCAACTAATGAAAAACTGTTTTTT.

The DNA for the CDR3 is TGTGCCAGCAGCGAGGGAGAGGGGACAGGGTTTGAAAAACTGTTTTTT. Translating gives CASSEGEGTGFEKLFF. V and J are TRBV9 and TRBJ1-4, with 9 nucleotides matching TRBD1. The CDR3 spans 16 residues. V shed 3 bases and J 7 bases; nucleotides not matched to a gene: 10. Per germline, CDR1 SGDLS and CDR2 YYNGEE.

V and J are TRBV29-1 and TRBJ2-5; 13 bases match TRBD2. Germline V CDR1 and CDR2: SQVTM, ANQGSEA. The CDR3 totals 16 residues. V was clipped by 4 bases and J by 10 bases; unmatched bases: 15. The CDR3 region is CSVALGLAGPQGGQYF. CDR3 in DNA: TGCAGCGTTGCTCTGGGACTAGCGGGGCCTCAAGGGGGCCAGTACTTC.